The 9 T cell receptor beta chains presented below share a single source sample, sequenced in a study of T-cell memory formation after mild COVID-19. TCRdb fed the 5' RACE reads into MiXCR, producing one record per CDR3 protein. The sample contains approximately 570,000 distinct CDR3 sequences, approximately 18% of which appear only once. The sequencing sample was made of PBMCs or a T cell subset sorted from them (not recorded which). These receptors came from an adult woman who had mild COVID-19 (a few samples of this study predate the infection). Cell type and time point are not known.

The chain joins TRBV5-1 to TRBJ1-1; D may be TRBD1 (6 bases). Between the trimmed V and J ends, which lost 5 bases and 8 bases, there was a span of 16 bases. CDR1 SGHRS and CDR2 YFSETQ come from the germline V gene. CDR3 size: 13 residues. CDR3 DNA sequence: TGCGCCAGCAGTGAACAGGGATCCGTCGAAGCTTTCTTT. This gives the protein CASSEQGSVEAFF.

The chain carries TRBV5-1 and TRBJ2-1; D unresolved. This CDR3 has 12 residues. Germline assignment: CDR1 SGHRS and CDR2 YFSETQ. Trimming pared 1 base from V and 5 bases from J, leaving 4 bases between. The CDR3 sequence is CASSLYHNEQFF. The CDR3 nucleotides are TGCGCCAGCAGCTTGTACCACAATGAGCAGTTCTTC.

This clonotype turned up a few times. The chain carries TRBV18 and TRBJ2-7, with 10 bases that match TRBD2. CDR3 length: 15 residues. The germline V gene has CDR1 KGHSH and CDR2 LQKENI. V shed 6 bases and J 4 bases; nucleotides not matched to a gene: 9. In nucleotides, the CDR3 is TGTGCCAGCTCGCAAAGAGGGACTAGCGTTTACGAGCAGTACTTC. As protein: CASSQRGTSVYEQYF.

The CDR3 DNA sequence: TGCAGCGTTGGGACAGCCGGGGGCAATCAGCCCCAGCATTTT. Its translation: CSVGTAGGNQPQHF. V gene TRBV29-1 combines with J gene TRBJ1-5; tentative D call: TRBD1 (6 bases). The germline gives CDR1 SQVTM, CDR2 ANQGSEA. V was pared by 4 bases and J by 2 bases, with 12 bases between. The CDR3 runs to 14 residues.

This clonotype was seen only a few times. DNA for the CDR3: TGTGCCAGCAGCCGGGGGTGGGCAGATACGCAGTATTTT. It codes for CASSRGWADTQYF. V gene TRBV7-9 combines with J gene TRBJ2-3; D possibly corresponds to TRBD2 (6 bases). CDR3 size: 13 residues. The V and J ends lost 5 bases and 4 bases respectively, with 10 bases between them. Germline-derived CDR1 and CDR2 are SEHNR and FQNEAQ (reference sequence).

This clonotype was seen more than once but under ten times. For the CDR3, the DNA is TGCGCCAGCAGCCACGAGGGAGGAGCGGATACGCTGGGGGGCTACACCTTC. Translated: CASSHEGGADTLGGYTF. The chain carries TRBV4-3 and TRBJ1-2; D gene ambiguous. CDR1 and CDR2 from the germline V gene are LGHNA and YSLEER. The CDR3 has 17 amino acids. Trimming shortened V by 3 bases and J by 8 bases, and 25 bases separated the two germline ends.

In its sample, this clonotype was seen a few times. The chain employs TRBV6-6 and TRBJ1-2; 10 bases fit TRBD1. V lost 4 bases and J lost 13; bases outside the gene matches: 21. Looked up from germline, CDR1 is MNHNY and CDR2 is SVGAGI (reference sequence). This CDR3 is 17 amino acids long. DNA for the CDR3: TGTGCCAGCAGTTTACCGGGCCACCCCGGGACAGGGGCCTCCGTCACCTTC. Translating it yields CASSLPGHPGTGASVTF.

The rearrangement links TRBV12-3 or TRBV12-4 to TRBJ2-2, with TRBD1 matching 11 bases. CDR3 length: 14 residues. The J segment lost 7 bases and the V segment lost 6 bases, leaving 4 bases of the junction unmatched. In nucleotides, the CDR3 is TGTGCCAGCAGCCGGACAGGGGGCGGCGGGGAGCTGTTTTTT. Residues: CASSRTGGGGELFF.

This chain's CDR3 is CASSEGAKNTQYF. CDR3 sequence (DNA): TGTGCCAGCAGTGAGGGGGCAAAAAATACGCAGTATTTT. The J gene is TRBJ2-3, the V gene TRBV6-5; 7 bases agree with TRBD1. This CDR3 spans 13 amino acids. The V and J ends lost 5 bases and 7 bases, in that order; junction bases with no gene match: 6. CDR1 MNHEY and CDR2 SVGAGI come from the germline V gene.